This record looks at one T cell receptor beta chain sequence and its context. This entry is derived from a study of T cells expressing NK-cell markers. The CDR3 covers 15 residues. Germline V lookup: CDR1 GTSNPN, CDR2 SVGIG (reference sequence). Following a re-call of the 5' RACE reads, TCRdb has one entry per CDR3 protein and lacks DNA. The sample includes 20,000 to 25,000 distinct CDR3 sequences. The rearrangement links TRBV30 to TRBJ1-5; absent DNA, TCRdb's TRBD1 call cannot be checked. This sequence originates from a man aged 18-75 years in good health. Sequenced: blood T cells: a sorted CD56 or NKG2C T cell subset, CD4+ or CD8+ T cells, or bulk PBMC T cells (not recorded which). CDR3 loop: CAWSVQTGKGQPQHF.